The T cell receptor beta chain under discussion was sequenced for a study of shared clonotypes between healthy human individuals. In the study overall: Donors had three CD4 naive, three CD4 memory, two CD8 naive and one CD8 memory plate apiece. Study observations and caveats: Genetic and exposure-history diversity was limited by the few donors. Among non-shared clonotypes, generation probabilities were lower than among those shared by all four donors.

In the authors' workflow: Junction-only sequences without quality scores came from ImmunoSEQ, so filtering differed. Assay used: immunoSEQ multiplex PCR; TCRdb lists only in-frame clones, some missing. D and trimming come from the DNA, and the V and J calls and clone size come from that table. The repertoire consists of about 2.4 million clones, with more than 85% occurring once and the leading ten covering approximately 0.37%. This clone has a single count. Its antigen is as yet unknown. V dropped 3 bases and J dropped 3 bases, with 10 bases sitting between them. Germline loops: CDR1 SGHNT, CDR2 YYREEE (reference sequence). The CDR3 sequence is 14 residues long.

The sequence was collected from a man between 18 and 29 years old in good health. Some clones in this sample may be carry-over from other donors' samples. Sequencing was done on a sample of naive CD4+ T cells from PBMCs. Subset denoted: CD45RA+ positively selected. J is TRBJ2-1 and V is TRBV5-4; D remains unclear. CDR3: CASSSRTGYNEQFF. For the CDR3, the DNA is TGTGCCAGCAGCTCCCGGACCGGCTACAATGAGCAGTTCTTC.